This T cell receptor beta chain was recorded in a study of CD8+ T cells in alopecia areata. Study-level background: Among treated patients, oral tofacitinib was administered at 5 to 10 mg twice daily. Patients took tofacitinib for 6 to 18 months, followed by 6 drug-free months. Whole-study results and caveats: Numerous expanded lesional clones remained in scalp and blood during tofacitinib. Normal scalp showed lower clonality than lesional scalp, especially alopecia totalis/universalis.

For this clone: Its specificity is not known.

Extraction and reverse transcription of RNA yielded cDNA as the sequencing template. The method was immunoSEQ multiplex PCR; TCRdb's version includes in-frame clones alone and lacks a portion of them. The data hold around 100,000 clones, with around 84% observed a single time. Specified treatment: oral pan-JAK inhibitor, 5-10 mg twice daily. Trimming removed 2 bases at V and 1 base at J, with 8 bases between. The V gene's germline CDR1 is SQVTM and CDR2 ANQGSEA. This CDR3 has 13 amino acids. Here the sequenced sample was CD8+ T cells sorted from blood, taken around week 31, from a patient treated with tofacitinib. The chain employs TRBV29-1 and TRBJ2-5; a weak D match, TRBD2 (5 bases). This receptor was identified in a human donor with alopecia areata. CDR3 DNA sequence: TGCAGCGTTGAACCCAGCGGCCAAGAGACCCAGTACTTC. Its protein product is CSVEPSGQETQYF.